The rows below give T cell receptor beta chains drawn from one sample of a study of Graves' ophthalmopathy and Graves' hyperthyroidism. TCRdb reprocessed the multiplex PCR reads with MiXCR, giving one entry per CDR3 protein. Among about 220,000 distinct CDR3 sequences listed, around a fifth were seen once. Sequencing was done on a sample of peripheral blood. These receptors were obtained from a woman in her forties or fifties with Graves' ophthalmopathy. The CDR3 runs from the conserved cysteine through the conserved F or W. The D gene is left open where the match is weak.

>TRBV6-5|TRBD2|TRBJ2-7
CASGYSGTTYEQYF
>TRBV25-1|.|TRBJ1-6
CASSGPGNSPLHF
>TRBV9|TRBD2|TRBJ2-5
CASSVSSGSREETQYF
>TRBV5-1|.|TRBJ2-2
CASSLRVSVTGELFF
>TRBV19|.|TRBJ1-5
CASRPRGGRHSNQPQHF
>TRBV10-1|.|TRBJ2-5
CASSEYGSTQYF
>TRBV5-1|TRBD1|TRBJ1-2
CASSQPGQGALYGYTF
>TRBV20-1|.|TRBJ1-2
CSAPVTAGNYGYTF
>TRBV11-2|.|TRBJ2-7
CASSLVGGGSSYEQYF
>TRBV4-1|TRBD1|TRBJ2-7
CASSQVPGQSSYEQYF
>TRBV11-2|TRBD1|TRBJ1-6
CASSRDRGAYNSPLHF
>TRBV7-6|.|TRBJ2-7
CASSLGDLSFYEQYF
>TRBV18|.|TRBJ1-2
CASSPFRVEHGGYTF
>TRBV6-2/TRBV6-3|.|TRBJ2-5
CASRTGETQYF
>TRBV10-3|TRBD2|TRBJ2-7
CAISPGGYEQYF
>TRBV10-1|TRBD1|TRBJ1-2
CASSPYSGTGYNGYTF
>TRBV11-1|.|TRBJ2-2
CASTHRGLANTGELFF
>TRBV6-2/TRBV6-3|.|TRBJ1-1
CASSLGGRIEAFF
>TRBV6-1|TRBD1|TRBJ1-6
CASSVETGNSPLHF
>TRBV18|.|TRBJ2-5
CASSPLLAETQYF
>TRBV5-1|TRBD2|TRBJ2-7
CASSLRLAEYEQYF
>TRBV6-1|.|TRBJ1-1
CASSSRGFLSTEAFF
>TRBV6-1|.|TRBJ1-1
CASKTAGTEAFF
>TRBV11-2|TRBD1|TRBJ2-7
CASSLEGTGTYEQYF
>TRBV5-1|TRBD1|TRBJ1-5
CASSLGGTASNQPQHF
>TRBV19|.|TRBJ1-2
CASSHTGRPNYGYTF
>TRBV2|.|TRBJ1-2
CASSVSADPSYGYTF
>TRBV7-8|TRBD2|TRBJ2-2
CASSLGLARGTGELFF
>TRBV6-2/TRBV6-3|.|TRBJ2-5
CASSYSVPETQYF
>TRBV3-1|.|TRBJ1-2
CASSQRQNGNYGYTF
>TRBV28|TRBD1|TRBJ1-1
CASSPRQGNAEAFF
>TRBV19|.|TRBJ2-7
CASKGRRNYEQYF
>TRBV6-2/TRBV6-3|TRBD2|TRBJ2-5
CASSYSGTSGSLRGETQYF
>TRBV3-1|TRBD2|TRBJ2-5
CASSQTTGGGQETQYF
>TRBV3-1|.|TRBJ2-5
CASSQSSLSGEETQYF
>TRBV11-2|TRBD2|TRBJ2-5
CASRTTPGTSLTETQYF
>TRBV30|.|TRBJ1-1
CACSGVNTEAFF
>TRBV5-1|.|TRBJ1-1
CASSLEATVGEAFF
>TRBV7-2|TRBD2|TRBJ2-2
CASSIAGPFGAFNTGELFF
>TRBV3-1|.|TRBJ1-2
CASSRDIGDGYTF
>TRBV27|TRBD1|TRBJ1-1
CASSIGQGTAFF
>TRBV20-1|TRBD2|TRBJ2-7
CSARRRPGLPPYEQYF
>TRBV24-1|.|TRBJ2-2
CATSQSSTSNTGELFF
>TRBV6-1|.|TRBJ2-7
CASSEGSNHEQYF
>TRBV20-1|.|TRBJ2-5
CSARDWGRYQETQYF